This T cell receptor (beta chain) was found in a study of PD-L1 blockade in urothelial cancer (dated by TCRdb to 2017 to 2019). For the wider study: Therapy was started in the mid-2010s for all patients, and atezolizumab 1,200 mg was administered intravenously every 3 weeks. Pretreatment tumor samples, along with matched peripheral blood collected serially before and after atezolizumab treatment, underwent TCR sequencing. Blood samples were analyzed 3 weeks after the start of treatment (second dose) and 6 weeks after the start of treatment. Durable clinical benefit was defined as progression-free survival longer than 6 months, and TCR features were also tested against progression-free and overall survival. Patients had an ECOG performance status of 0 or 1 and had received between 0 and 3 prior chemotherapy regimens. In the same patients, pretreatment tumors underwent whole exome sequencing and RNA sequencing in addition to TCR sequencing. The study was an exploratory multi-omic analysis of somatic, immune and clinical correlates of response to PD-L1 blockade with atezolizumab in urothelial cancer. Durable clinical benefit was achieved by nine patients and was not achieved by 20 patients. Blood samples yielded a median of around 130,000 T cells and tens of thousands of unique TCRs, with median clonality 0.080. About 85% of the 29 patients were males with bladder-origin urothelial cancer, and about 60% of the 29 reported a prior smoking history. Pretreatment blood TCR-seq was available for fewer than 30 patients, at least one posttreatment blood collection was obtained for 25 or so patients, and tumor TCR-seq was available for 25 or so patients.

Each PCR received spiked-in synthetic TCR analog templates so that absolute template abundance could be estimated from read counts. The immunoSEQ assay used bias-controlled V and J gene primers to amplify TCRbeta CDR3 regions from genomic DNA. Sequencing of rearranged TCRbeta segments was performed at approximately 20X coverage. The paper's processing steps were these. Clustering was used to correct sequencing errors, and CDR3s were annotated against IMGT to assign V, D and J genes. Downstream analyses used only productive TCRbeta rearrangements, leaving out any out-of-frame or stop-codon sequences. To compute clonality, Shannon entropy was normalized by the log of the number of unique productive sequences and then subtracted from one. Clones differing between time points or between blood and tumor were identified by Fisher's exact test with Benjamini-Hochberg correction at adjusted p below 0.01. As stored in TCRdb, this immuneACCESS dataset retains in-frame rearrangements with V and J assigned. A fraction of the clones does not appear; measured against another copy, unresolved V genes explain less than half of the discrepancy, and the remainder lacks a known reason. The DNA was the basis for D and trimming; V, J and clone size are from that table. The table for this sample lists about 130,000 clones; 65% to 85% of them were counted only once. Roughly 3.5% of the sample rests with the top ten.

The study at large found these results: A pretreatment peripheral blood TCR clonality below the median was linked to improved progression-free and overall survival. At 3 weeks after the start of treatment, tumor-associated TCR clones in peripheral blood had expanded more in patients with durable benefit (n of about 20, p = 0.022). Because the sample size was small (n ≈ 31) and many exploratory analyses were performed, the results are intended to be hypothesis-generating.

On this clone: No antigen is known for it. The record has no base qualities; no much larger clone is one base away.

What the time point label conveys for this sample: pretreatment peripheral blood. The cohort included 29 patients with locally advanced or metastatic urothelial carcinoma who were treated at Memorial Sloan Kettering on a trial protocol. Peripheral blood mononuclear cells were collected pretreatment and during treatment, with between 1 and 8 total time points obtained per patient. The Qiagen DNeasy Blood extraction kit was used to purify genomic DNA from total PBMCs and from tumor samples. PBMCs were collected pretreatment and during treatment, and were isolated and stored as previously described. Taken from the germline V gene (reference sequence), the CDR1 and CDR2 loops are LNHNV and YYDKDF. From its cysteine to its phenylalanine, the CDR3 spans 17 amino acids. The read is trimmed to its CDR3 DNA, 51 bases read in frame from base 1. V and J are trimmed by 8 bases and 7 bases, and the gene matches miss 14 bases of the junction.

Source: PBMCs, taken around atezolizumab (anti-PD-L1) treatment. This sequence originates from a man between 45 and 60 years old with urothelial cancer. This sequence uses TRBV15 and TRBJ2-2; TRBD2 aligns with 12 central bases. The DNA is TGTGCCACCTTACCCGGGACTAGCGGGCCCAGTGGCGGGGAGCTGTTTTTT. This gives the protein CATLPGTSGPSGGELFF. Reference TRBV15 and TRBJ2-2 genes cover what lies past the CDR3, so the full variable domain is DAMVIQNPRYQVTQFGKPVTLSCSQTLNHNVMYWYQQKSSQAPKLLFHYYDKDFNNEADTPDNFQSRRPNTSFCFLDIRSPGLGDTAMYLCATLPGTSGPSGGELFFGEGSRLTVL.